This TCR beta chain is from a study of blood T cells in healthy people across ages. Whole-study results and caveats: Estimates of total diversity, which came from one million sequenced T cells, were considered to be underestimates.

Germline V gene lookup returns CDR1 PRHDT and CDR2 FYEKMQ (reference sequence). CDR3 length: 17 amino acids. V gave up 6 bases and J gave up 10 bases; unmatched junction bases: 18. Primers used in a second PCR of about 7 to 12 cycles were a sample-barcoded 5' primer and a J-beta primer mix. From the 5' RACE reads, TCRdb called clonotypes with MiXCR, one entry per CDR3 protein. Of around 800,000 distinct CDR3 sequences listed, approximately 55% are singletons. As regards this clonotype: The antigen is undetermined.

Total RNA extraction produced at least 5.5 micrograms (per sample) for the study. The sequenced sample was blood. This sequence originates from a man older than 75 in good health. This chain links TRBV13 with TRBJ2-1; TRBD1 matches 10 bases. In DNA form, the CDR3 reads TGTGCCAGCAGTTTTGGGGCTTGGGGACAGGGGACCTACGAGCAGTTCTTC. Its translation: CASSFGAWGQGTYEQFF.